Shown below are 12 T cell receptor beta chains from a single sample sequenced in a study of blood T cell repertoires in COVID-19. The data were produced by immunoSEQ multiplex PCR, yet TCRdb's version contains in-frame clones alone and is incomplete. This table holds 93,000 or so clones, around 84% found once. Material: peripheral blood. Every receptor here comes from a human donor in a cohort sampled during active COVID-19.

The chain uses TRBV5-1 and TRBJ2-3; 9 bases are a match to TRBD2. Germline V gene data show CDR1 as SGHRS and CDR2 as YFSETQ. Trimming removed 1 base from V and 1 base from J; junction bases left unmatched: 4. This CDR3 spans 16 amino acids. CDR3 protein: CASSLLASGGTDTQYF. CDR3 sequence (DNA): TGCGCCAGCAGCTTGTTGGCTAGCGGGGGCACAGATACGCAGTATTTT. The full variable domain, in which reference TRBV5-1 and TRBJ2-3 provide the parts outside the CDR3, is KAGVTQTPRYLIKTRGQQVTLSCSPISGHRSVSWYQQTPGQGLQFLFEYFSETQRNKGNFPGRFSGRQFSNSRSEMNVSTLELGDSALYLCASSLLASGGTDTQYFGPGTRLTVL.

This CDR3 reads CASRRLADNEQFF. The CDR3 coding sequence is TGCGCCAGCAGAAGACTAGCGGACAATGAGCAGTTCTTC. This chain links TRBV5-1 with TRBJ2-1; the match to TRBD2 covers 9 bases. The ends lost 5 bases at V and 5 bases at J; junction bases unmatched: 2. CDR1 is SGHRS and CDR2 is YFSETQ in the germline V gene. This CDR3 contains 13 residues.

This clone appeared a single time. The V call is TRBV6-5, the J call TRBJ1-4, with D unclear. Germline assignment: CDR1 MNHEY and CDR2 SVGAGI. With 8 bases removed from V and 5 bases from J, the gap between germline ends came to 9 bases. The CDR3 covers 12 residues. CDR3 amino acids: CASPYGNEKLFF. Here the CDR3 DNA reads TGTGCCAGCCCCTACGGGAATGAAAAACTGTTTTTT.

V and J are TRBV5-1 and TRBJ1-2; D perhaps matches TRBD1 (5 bases). V was shortened by 0 bases and J by 5 bases, with 14 bases between the two germline ends. Germline assignment: CDR1 SGHRS and CDR2 YFSETQ. The CDR3 runs to 15 residues. The CDR3 protein is CASSLGGAATYGYTF. CDR3 bases: TGCGCCAGCAGCTTGGGCGGGGCAGCAACGTATGGCTACACCTTC.

The gene calls are TRBV11-3 and TRBJ1-3, with TRBD1 matching over 7 bases. CDR3 length equals 16 residues. The germline gives CDR1 SGHNT, CDR2 YENEEA. The trim removed 6 bases at V and 0 bases at J, leaving 8 bases unmatched. Here the CDR3 reads CASSKNRDSSGNTIYF. The CDR3 nucleotides read TGTGCCAGCAGTAAGAACCGGGACAGCTCTGGAAACACCATATATTTT.

As regards this clone: Additional DNA sequences in this sample encode the identical CDR3. This chain uses TRBV18 with TRBJ1-1; 10 nucleotides match TRBD1. Germline trimming cut 6 bases from V and 3 bases from J; bases unmatched to any gene: 4. CDR3 size: 14 residues. Germline V gene lookup returns CDR1 KGHSH and CDR2 LQKENI. CDR3 sequence reads: CASSPGQGYTEAFF. The DNA for the CDR3 is TGTGCCAGCTCCCCGGGACAGGGGTACACTGAAGCTTTCTTT.

The chain carries TRBV5-1 and TRBJ1-4; 8 bases line up with TRBD1. Per germline, CDR1 SGHRS and CDR2 YFSETQ. CDR3 size: 15 residues. Germline trimming cut 7 bases from V and 4 bases from J; bases unmatched to any gene: 9. The CDR3, as DNA: TGCGCCAGCGGGGAAGGGACAGGTCGTAATGAAAAACTGTTTTTT. It yields the protein CASGEGTGRNEKLFF.

The V call is TRBV19, the J call TRBJ1-3; perhaps TRBD1 as D (6 bases). The ends were cut back, 5 bases at V and 7 bases at J, with 15 bases in the middle. The length of the CDR3 is 14 residues. The germline CDR1 and CDR2 sequences are LNHDA and SQIVND (reference sequence). CDR3 nucleotides: TGTGCCAGTAGTCAGGGGCTATTGGATAACACCATATATTTT. This encodes CASSQGLLDNTIYF. The full variable domain, in which reference TRBV19 and TRBJ1-3 provide the parts outside the CDR3, is DGGITQSPKYLFRKEGQNVTLSCEQNLNHDAMYWYRQDPGQGLRLIYYSQIVNDFQKGDIAEGYSVSREKKESFPLTVTSAQKNPTAFYLCASSQGLLDNTIYFGEGSWLTVV.

The chain is built from TRBV4-2 and TRBJ2-5; 14 bases align to TRBD2. Germline loops: CDR1 LGHNA, CDR2 YNFKEQ. V lost 0 bases and J lost 5; bases outside the gene matches: 8. The CDR3 has 18 amino acids. CDR3 loop: CASSQDRGGTSGGETQYF. In nucleotides, the CDR3 is TGTGCCAGCAGCCAAGACCGAGGCGGGACTAGCGGGGGTGAGACCCAGTACTTC.

CDR3 sequence: CASSAYSNQPQHF. CDR3 DNA: TGTGCCAGCAGCGCCTACAGTAATCAGCCCCAGCATTTT. This rearrangement joins TRBV7-3 to TRBJ1-5; D is undetermined. V shed 5 bases and J shed 4 bases, with 9 bases lying between them. CDR1 SGHTA and CDR2 FQGTGA come from the germline V gene. The length of the CDR3 is 13 residues.

The chain has TRBV5-6 and TRBJ2-5; 8 nucleotides match TRBD1. The CDR3 is 14 residues long. V trimming: 4 bases; J trimming: 5 bases; junction bases outside the gene matches: 7. Looked up from germline, CDR1 is SGHDT and CDR2 is YYEEEE. CDR3 amino acids: CASSPPTGAETQYF. CDR3 coding DNA: TGTGCCAGCAGCCCCCCGACAGGGGCGGAGACCCAGTACTTC.

The chain carries TRBV7-8 and TRBJ1-1, with a possible D match to TRBD1 (6 bases). The CDR3 runs 15 residues. The germline V gene has CDR1 SGHVS and CDR2 FQNEAQ. Trimming left V 7 bases short and J 2 bases short, with 17 bases between. CDR3 nucleotides: TGTGCCAGCACCCCGGGGGGGACACTTAACACTGAAGCTTTCTTT. It encodes CASTPGGTLNTEAFF.